The 13 T cell receptor beta chains below all came from one sample that was sequenced in a study of cytomegalovirus exposure and HLA in healthy donors. PCR employed 60 Vbeta and 13 Jbeta primers. TCRdb's copy holds only in-frame clones and misses some; the assay was immunoSEQ multiplex PCR. In all, the sample yields about 160,000 clones. The sequencing sample was made of PBMCs. The receptor source for this set is a man aged 30 to 45 in good health and CMV-seronegative.

V usage is TRBV10-2 and J usage is TRBJ2-1; perhaps TRBD2 as D (6 bases). CDR3 length equals 15 residues. Trimming removed 5 bases at V and 10 bases at J, with 21 bases between. The germline V gene has CDR1 WSHSY and CDR2 SAAADI. The CDR3 reads CASSRSTVGGGEQFF. CDR3 DNA: TGCGCCAGCAGTCGGTCAACAGTTGGGGGAGGCGAGCAGTTCTTC.

The V gene is TRBV27, the J gene TRBJ2-1; the D gene is possibly TRBD2 (5 bases). This CDR3 is 11 amino acids long. The germline gives CDR1 MNHEY, CDR2 SMNVEV (reference sequence). Between the trimmed V and J ends, which lost 7 bases and 4 bases, there was a span of 5 bases. The CDR3 DNA reads TGTGCCAGCACGGGGTACAATGAGCAGTTCTTC. It specifies CASTGYNEQFF.

V usage is TRBV5-6 and J usage is TRBJ2-7; TRBD1 agrees at 8 bases. Germline-derived CDR1 and CDR2 are SGHDT and YYEEEE. CDR3 size: 14 residues. Trimming at V came to 3 bases and at J to 2 bases, leaving 4 bases not matched to a gene. The DNA for the CDR3 is TGTGCCAGCAGCTCGACGGACAGGGCCTACGAGCAGTACTTC. Its translation: CASSSTDRAYEQYF.

V and J are TRBV28 and TRBJ2-6; tentatively, D is TRBD2 (6 bases). This CDR3 is 17 amino acids long. The germline V gene has CDR1 MDHEN and CDR2 SYDVKM. V was trimmed by 5 bases and J by 0 bases, leaving 14 bases between them. The CDR3 DNA sequence: TGTGCCAGCAGTGATCCGGGACTCTCCTCTGGGGCCAACGTCCTGACTTTC. Its protein is CASSDPGLSSGANVLTF.

The chain is built from TRBV5-1 and TRBJ2-7; possibly TRBD1 for D (5 bases). This CDR3 is built from 15 residues. V was cut by 0 bases and J by 3 bases, with 13 bases left in between. Per the germline V gene, CDR1 is SGHRS and CDR2 is YFSETQ. The CDR3: CASSLDTQALYEQYF. For the CDR3, the DNA is TGCGCCAGCAGCTTGGATACACAGGCCCTCTACGAGCAGTACTTC.

V is TRBV7-2 and J is TRBJ2-3, with D possibly matching TRBD1 (5 bases). The V gene lost 0 bases and the J gene lost 3 bases, with 10 bases spanning the gap. This CDR3 spans 15 amino acids. Germline V gene sequence: CDR1 SGHTA, CDR2 FQGNSA. The CDR3 protein is CASSLAWGSTDTQYF. CDR3 coding DNA: TGTGCCAGCAGCTTAGCATGGGGCTCAACAGATACGCAGTATTTT.

The rearrangement uses TRBV27 and TRBJ1-4; possibly TRBD1 for D (5 bases). CDR1 MNHEY and CDR2 SMNVEV come from the germline V gene (reference sequence). The V end lost 5 bases, the J end lost 12 bases, and 16 bases lay between the germline ends. This CDR3 contains 13 residues. CDR3 DNA sequence: TGTGCCAGCAGTCCCGTGAGGGGAGGGCAACTGTTTTTT. Protein: CASSPVRGGQLFF. The full variable domain, its missing parts supplied by reference TRBV27 and TRBJ1-4, is EAQVTQNPRYLITVTGKKLTVTCSQNMNHEYMSWYRQDPGLGLRQIYYSMNVEVTDKGDVPEGYKVSRKEKRNFPLILESPSPNQTSLYFCASSPVRGGQLFFGSGTQLSVL.

This rearrangement joins TRBV9 to TRBJ2-2, with D hard to call. Per germline, CDR1 SGDLS and CDR2 YYNGEE. This CDR3 spans 15 amino acids. V was cut by 0 bases and J by 3 bases, with 9 bases left in between. This CDR3 is CASSVVRVDTGELFF. For the CDR3, the DNA is TGTGCCAGCAGCGTAGTTCGGGTGGACACCGGGGAGCTGTTTTTT.

The chain carries TRBV18 and TRBJ1-4, with a possible D match to TRBD1 (5 bases). Germline V gene lookup returns CDR1 KGHSH and CDR2 LQKENI. The CDR3 consists of 15 residues. Trimming removed 3 bases at V and 11 bases at J, with 19 bases between. CDR3 region: CASSPLRKGGGKLFF. CDR3 coding DNA: TGTGCCAGCTCACCTCTCCGTAAGGGCGGGGGGAAACTGTTTTTT. Combining the CDR3 with reference TRBV18 and TRBJ1-4 gives the whole variable domain NAGVMQNPRHLVRRRGQEARLRCSPMKGHSHVYWYRQLPEEGLKFMVYLQKENIIDESGMPKERFSAEFPKEGPSILRIQQVVRGDSAAYFCASSPLRKGGGKLFFGSGTQLSVL.

The genes are TRBV5-1 and TRBJ1-1; 10 nucleotides agree with TRBD1. The germline CDR1 and CDR2 sequences are SGHRS and YFSETQ. With V trimmed by 4 bases and J by 8 bases, 11 bases remained unmatched. The CDR3 is 15 residues long. CDR3 nucleotide sequence: TGCGCCAGCAGCCCCGGGACAGGGGCGCCGGCGGAAGCTTTCTTT. Amino acid sequence: CASSPGTGAPAEAFF.

The chain combines TRBV11-3 with TRBJ1-2; 7 bases line up with TRBD1. Trimming took 5 bases from V and 0 from J; bases not matched to a gene: 6. CDR3 length equals 15 residues. Germline CDR1 is SGHNT and CDR2 is YENEEA. CDR3 sequence: CASSLATGTNYGYTF. DNA for the CDR3: TGTGCCAGCAGCCTCGCGACAGGGACTAACTATGGCTACACCTTC.

The rearrangement joins TRBV10-3 to TRBJ2-2; 9 nucleotides align to TRBD2. CDR3 length equals 15 residues. Germline V gene lookup returns CDR1 ENHRY and CDR2 SYGVKD. Trimming took 6 bases from V and 3 from J; bases not matched to a gene: 5. Written as DNA, the CDR3 is TGTGCCATCAGGGAGCGGGAGGACTACACCGGGGAGCTGTTTTTT. Encoded protein: CAIREREDYTGELFF.

The V and J genes are TRBV28 and TRBJ2-7; 12 nucleotides align to TRBD1. The CDR3 extends over 19 amino acids. Unmatched junction bases numbered 19, after V lost 5 bases and J lost 5 bases. The V gene's germline CDR1 is MDHEN and CDR2 SYDVKM. Here the CDR3 reads CASSTIISRDRGQVHEQYF. The DNA of the CDR3 is TGTGCCAGCAGTACTATCATCTCCCGGGACAGGGGGCAAGTACACGAGCAGTACTTC.